The 4 T cell receptor beta chains in this list originate from one sample, sequenced in a study of a mutant IDH1 vaccine in newly diagnosed glioma. TCRdb's copy holds only in-frame clones and misses some; the assay was immunoSEQ multiplex PCR. The sample lists roughly 38,000 clones, over 85% occurring once. Stated time point: baseline, week 1 (first vaccination visit). Sample treatment: pre-vaccination baseline after standard-of-care therapy. The sequenced sample was PBMCs, obtained from a glioma patient treated with radiotherapy, temozolomide or both. These receptors were taken from a man aged 18 to 30 with glioma.

The chain links TRBV6-5 to TRBJ2-2; D not certain. V lost 6 bases to trimming and J lost 7 bases, with 12 bases between them. The CDR3 sequence is 13 residues long. Germline CDR1 MNHEY, CDR2 SVGAGI. This CDR3 is CASSPQRIGELFF. CDR3 in DNA: TGTGCCAGCAGCCCCCAGAGAATCGGGGAGCTGTTTTTT.

V and J are TRBV7-9 and TRBJ2-2; either TRBD1 or TRBD2 may supply D (6 bases each). Germline loops: CDR1 SEHNR, CDR2 FQNEAQ (reference sequence). The CDR3 runs 17 residues. The ends were cut back, 5 bases at V and 7 bases at J, with 23 bases in the middle. The chain's CDR3 is CASSLEGGRRARGELFF. Written as DNA, the CDR3 is TGTGCCAGCAGCCTGGAGGGGGGCAGGCGCGCCCGCGGGGAGCTGTTTTTT.

This sequence joins TRBV5-6 and TRBJ1-1; weak D call: TRBD1 (5 bases). Trimming cost V 2 bases and J 0 bases, with 17 bases left between them. The CDR3 is 17 amino acids. The germline gives CDR1 SGHDT, CDR2 YYEEEE. CDR3 DNA: TGTGCCAGCAGCTTCGGGGAGGGGACCACTTTGAACACTGAAGCTTTCTTT. Amino acids: CASSFGEGTTLNTEAFF.

The chain recombines TRBV28 with TRBJ1-1; D might be TRBD1 (5 bases). Trimming left V 7 bases short and J 3 bases short, with 15 bases between. This CDR3 is 14 amino acids long. Germline CDR1 is MDHEN and CDR2 is SYDVKM. CDR3 DNA: TGTGCCAGCAAGGGCCCTGGGGGGGACACTGAAGCTTTCTTT. This encodes CASKGPGGDTEAFF.